This is a list of T cell receptor beta chains from one sample in a study of PD-L1 blockade in urothelial cancer. Sequencing used immunoSEQ multiplex PCR; TCRdb keeps in-frame clones, though not all of them. The profile shows just under 45,000 clones, 85% to 90% of them singletons. The sequences come from PBMCs, collected around atezolizumab (anti-PD-L1) treatment. Receptors were obtained from a woman aged 55-69 years with urothelial cancer. Each CDR3 is given with its conserved first and last residue. Fields, in order: J gene, V gene, clone size, D gene, CDR3 protein, CDR3 DNA. The D gene is left open where the match is weak. The size field is filled for only some rows; it gives once, few, many or a size class.

j_gene: TRBJ2-3
v_gene: TRBV2
abundance: .
d_gene: .
CDR3aa: CASPGGANTDTQYF
CDR3nt: TGTGCCAGCCCTGGGGGGGCCAACACAGATACGCAGTATTTT

j_gene: TRBJ1-4
v_gene: TRBV6-6
abundance: few
d_gene: .
CDR3aa: CASSPLSPEKLFF
CDR3nt: TGTGCCAGCAGCCCCCTCTCCCCTGAAAAACTGTTTTTT

j_gene: TRBJ2-1
v_gene: TRBV19
abundance: .
d_gene: .
CDR3aa: CASSIGGGPYNEQFF
CDR3nt: TGTGCCAGTAGTATCGGCGGGGGCCCCTACAATGAGCAGTTCTTC

j_gene: TRBJ1-2
v_gene: TRBV6-1
abundance: .
d_gene: .
CDR3aa: CASSEYPKETGNYGYTF
CDR3nt: TGTGCCAGCAGTGAATACCCAAAGGAGACAGGAAACTATGGCTACACCTTC

j_gene: TRBJ2-5
v_gene: TRBV7-2
abundance: .
d_gene: TRBD2
CDR3aa: CASSLATSGGAGTQYF
CDR3nt: TGTGCCAGCAGCTTAGCGACTAGCGGGGGGGCAGGGACCCAGTACTTC

j_gene: TRBJ1-6
v_gene: TRBV9
abundance: few
d_gene: .
CDR3aa: CASSVETGDNSPLHF
CDR3nt: TGTGCCAGCAGCGTAGAGACAGGAGATAATTCACCCCTCCACTTT

j_gene: TRBJ1-2
v_gene: TRBV19
abundance: .
d_gene: .
CDR3aa: CASSIVGGAPSEGYTF
CDR3nt: TGTGCCAGTAGTATAGTGGGAGGGGCCCCGTCGGAAGGCTACACCTTC

j_gene: TRBJ1-4
v_gene: TRBV18
abundance: .
d_gene: .
CDR3aa: CASSPFGTSNEKLFF
CDR3nt: TGTGCCAGCTCACCTTTTGGGACATCAAATGAAAAACTGTTTTTT

j_gene: TRBJ2-1
v_gene: TRBV29-1
abundance: .
d_gene: TRBD1
CDR3aa: CSVADRGEQFF
CDR3nt: TGCAGCGTTGCGGACAGGGGTGAGCAGTTCTTC

j_gene: TRBJ2-7
v_gene: TRBV5-4
abundance: .
d_gene: TRBD1
CDR3aa: CASRERTGGYEQYF
CDR3nt: TGTGCCAGCAGAGAACGGACAGGGGGCTACGAGCAGTACTTC

j_gene: TRBJ2-5
v_gene: TRBV7-9
abundance: few
d_gene: .
CDR3aa: CASSITTGETQYF
CDR3nt: TGTGCCAGCAGCATAACGACAGGCGAGACCCAGTACTTC

j_gene: TRBJ1-6
v_gene: TRBV11-3
abundance: .
d_gene: .
CDR3aa: CASSQQGNNSPLHF
CDR3nt: TGTGCCAGCAGCCAACAGGGAAACAATTCACCCCTCCACTTT

j_gene: TRBJ2-5
v_gene: TRBV5-4
abundance: .
d_gene: TRBD2
CDR3aa: CASTRGLAGPIQETQYF
CDR3nt: TGTGCCAGCACCCGGGGACTAGCGGGGCCAATCCAAGAGACCCAGTACTTC

j_gene: TRBJ2-3
v_gene: TRBV27
abundance: .
d_gene: .
CDR3aa: CASSFRDTQYF
CDR3nt: TGTGCCAGCAGTTTTAGAGATACGCAGTATTTT

j_gene: TRBJ2-1
v_gene: TRBV6-6
abundance: .
d_gene: TRBD2
CDR3aa: CASSNLAGGLNEQFF
CDR3nt: TGTGCCAGCAGCAACCTAGCGGGGGGGCTGAATGAGCAGTTCTTC

j_gene: TRBJ1-2
v_gene: TRBV9
abundance: .
d_gene: .
CDR3aa: CASSVADSYYGYTF
CDR3nt: TGTGCCAGCAGCGTAGCCGACAGCTACTATGGCTACACCTTC

j_gene: TRBJ2-7
v_gene: TRBV19
abundance: .
d_gene: .
CDR3aa: CASSTQASYEQYF
CDR3nt: TGTGCCAGTAGTACTCAGGCGTCCTACGAGCAGTACTTC

j_gene: TRBJ1-1
v_gene: TRBV5-1
abundance: .
d_gene: .
CDR3aa: CASSLAGAGTEAFF
CDR3nt: TGCGCCAGCAGCTTGGCCGGAGCGGGAACTGAAGCTTTCTTT

j_gene: TRBJ2-3
v_gene: TRBV28
abundance: few
d_gene: .
CDR3aa: CASSLRLERGTQYF
CDR3nt: TGTGCCAGCAGTTTACGACTAGAGAGGGGTACGCAGTATTTT

j_gene: TRBJ2-7
v_gene: TRBV19
abundance: .
d_gene: .
CDR3aa: CASSPAGLLAYEQYF
CDR3nt: TGTGCCAGTAGTCCTGCAGGGCTTCTGGCCTACGAGCAGTACTTC

j_gene: TRBJ2-3
v_gene: TRBV18
abundance: .
d_gene: .
CDR3aa: CASSPLDSSTDTQYF
CDR3nt: TGTGCCAGCTCACCATTGGACAGTAGCACAGATACGCAGTATTTT

j_gene: TRBJ2-3
v_gene: TRBV7-2
abundance: once
d_gene: .
CDR3aa: CASSLDRLGTDTQYF
CDR3nt: TGTGCCAGCAGCTTAGATCGACTAGGCACAGATACGCAGTATTTT

j_gene: TRBJ2-5
v_gene: TRBV7-2
abundance: once
d_gene: TRBD2
CDR3aa: CASSATGTSQETQYF
CDR3nt: TGTGCCAGCAGCGCAACCGGGACTAGCCAAGAGACCCAGTACTTC

j_gene: TRBJ1-6
v_gene: TRBV16
abundance: few
d_gene: .
CDR3aa: CASSQGQNSPLHF
CDR3nt: TGTGCCAGCAGCCAAGGACAGAATTCACCCCTCCACTTT

j_gene: TRBJ1-1
v_gene: TRBV19
abundance: few
d_gene: TRBD1
CDR3aa: CASSIQGANTEAFF
CDR3nt: TGTGCCAGTAGTATACAGGGGGCCAACACTGAAGCTTTCTTT

j_gene: TRBJ2-7
v_gene: TRBV7-8
abundance: .
d_gene: TRBD2
CDR3aa: CASSLVGLAGGYYEQYF
CDR3nt: TGTGCCAGCAGCTTAGTAGGGTTAGCGGGGGGTTACTACGAGCAGTACTTC

j_gene: TRBJ2-5
v_gene: TRBV19
abundance: .
d_gene: .
CDR3aa: CASSMRKETQYF
CDR3nt: TGTGCCAGTAGTATGCGAAAAGAGACCCAGTACTTC

j_gene: TRBJ2-2
v_gene: TRBV29-1
abundance: .
d_gene: TRBD2
CDR3aa: CSVVGSGRTNTGELFF
CDR3nt: TGCAGCGTTGTAGGTAGCGGGAGGACTAACACCGGGGAGCTGTTTTTT

j_gene: TRBJ2-7
v_gene: TRBV15
abundance: .
d_gene: TRBD2
CDR3aa: CATSSGDRPYEQYF
CDR3nt: TGTGCCACCAGTAGCGGGGACCGCCCCTACGAGCAGTACTTC

j_gene: TRBJ1-1
v_gene: TRBV27
abundance: .
d_gene: TRBD1
CDR3aa: CASSFGQVGPEAFF
CDR3nt: TGTGCCAGCAGTTTTGGACAGGTGGGGCCTGAAGCTTTCTTT

j_gene: TRBJ2-3
v_gene: TRBV25-1
abundance: .
d_gene: .
CDR3aa: CASSDLILADTQYF
CDR3nt: TGTGCCAGCAGTGATCTAATACTCGCAGATACGCAGTATTTT

j_gene: TRBJ1-2
v_gene: TRBV9
abundance: once
d_gene: .
CDR3aa: CASSLGGDGYTF
CDR3nt: TGTGCCAGCAGCCTCGGCGGGGATGGCTACACCTTC

j_gene: TRBJ2-7
v_gene: TRBV19
abundance: .
d_gene: .
CDR3aa: CASSGAVEQYF
CDR3nt: TGTGCCAGTAGTGGAGCAGTCGAGCAGTACTTC

j_gene: TRBJ1-2
v_gene: TRBV6-5
abundance: .
d_gene: .
CDR3aa: CATTAAGWGYTF
CDR3nt: TGTGCCACTACGGCCGCGGGGTGGGGCTACACCTTC

j_gene: TRBJ1-3
v_gene: TRBV5-1
abundance: .
d_gene: .
CDR3aa: CASSLGSVNTIYF
CDR3nt: TGCGCCAGCAGCTTGGGTAGTGTTAACACCATATATTTT

j_gene: TRBJ2-1
v_gene: TRBV11-2
abundance: .
d_gene: .
CDR3aa: CASSFNRLGFGNEQFF
CDR3nt: TGTGCCAGCAGCTTCAATCGCCTCGGGTTCGGGAATGAGCAGTTCTTC

j_gene: TRBJ2-5
v_gene: TRBV19
abundance: few
d_gene: .
CDR3aa: CASSYSQTQYF
CDR3nt: TGTGCCAGTAGTTATAGTCAGACCCAGTACTTC

j_gene: TRBJ2-1
v_gene: TRBV4-3
abundance: .
d_gene: TRBD2
CDR3aa: CASSQDIERGLYNEQFF
CDR3nt: TGCGCCAGCAGCCAAGATATTGAGCGGGGGCTTTACAATGAGCAGTTCTTC

j_gene: TRBJ1-2
v_gene: TRBV5-1
abundance: .
d_gene: .
CDR3aa: CASSSDGGLAARGYTF
CDR3nt: TGCGCCAGCAGCTCGGATGGCGGCTTGGCAGCGCGGGGCTACACCTTC

j_gene: TRBJ2-5
v_gene: TRBV2
abundance: .
d_gene: TRBD1
CDR3aa: CASSEAGTGGMGTQYF
CDR3nt: TGTGCCAGCAGTGAAGCGGGGACAGGGGGAATGGGGACCCAGTACTTC

j_gene: TRBJ2-5
v_gene: TRBV27
abundance: .
d_gene: TRBD2
CDR3aa: CASSLDGRGETQYF
CDR3nt: TGTGCCAGCAGTTTAGACGGGAGGGGGGAGACCCAGTACTTC

j_gene: TRBJ1-1
v_gene: TRBV29-1
abundance: .
d_gene: TRBD1
CDR3aa: CSVAPGTGVFMNTEAFF
CDR3nt: TGCAGCGTAGCTCCGGGGACAGGGGTTTTCATGAACACTGAAGCTTTCTTT

j_gene: TRBJ2-5
v_gene: TRBV19
abundance: .
d_gene: TRBD2
CDR3aa: CASRLRGSQETQYF
CDR3nt: TGTGCCAGTAGACTGCGGGGGTCCCAAGAGACCCAGTACTTC

j_gene: TRBJ1-1
v_gene: TRBV18
abundance: .
d_gene: TRBD1
CDR3aa: CASSPLMVQGDTEAFF
CDR3nt: TGTGCCAGCTCACCACTGATGGTTCAGGGGGACACTGAAGCTTTCTTT

j_gene: TRBJ1-1
v_gene: TRBV10-3
abundance: .
d_gene: .
CDR3aa: CAISDQGVDSYMNTEAFF
CDR3nt: TGTGCCATCAGTGATCAAGGAGTAGACAGCTACATGAACACTGAAGCTTTCTTT

j_gene: TRBJ1-1
v_gene: TRBV5-6
abundance: .
d_gene: TRBD1
CDR3aa: CASSKPGQGHTEAFF
CDR3nt: TGTGCCAGCAGCAAGCCGGGACAGGGCCATACTGAAGCTTTCTTT

j_gene: TRBJ1-1
v_gene: TRBV11-2
abundance: .
d_gene: TRBD1
CDR3aa: CASSSGQMNTEAFF
CDR3nt: TGTGCCAGCAGCTCGGGACAGATGAACACTGAAGCTTTCTTT

j_gene: TRBJ1-2
v_gene: TRBV18
abundance: large
d_gene: TRBD1
CDR3aa: CASSQVSGDSSGYTF
CDR3nt: TGTGCCAGCTCTCAGGTCTCAGGGGACAGTTCCGGCTACACCTTC

j_gene: TRBJ1-5
v_gene: TRBV10-2
abundance: .
d_gene: .
CDR3aa: CASSFNINLRNQPQHF
CDR3nt: TGCGCCAGCAGTTTTAACATCAACCTCCGAAATCAGCCCCAGCATTTT

j_gene: TRBJ2-2
v_gene: TRBV14
abundance: .
d_gene: .
CDR3aa: CASSQQGFDTGELFF
CDR3nt: TGTGCCAGCAGCCAACAGGGATTCGACACCGGGGAGCTGTTTTTT

j_gene: TRBJ2-1
v_gene: TRBV9
abundance: .
d_gene: TRBD2
CDR3aa: CASSVVGGRGGNEQFF
CDR3nt: TGTGCCAGCAGCGTAGTTGGCGGGAGGGGGGGAAATGAGCAGTTCTTC

j_gene: TRBJ2-3
v_gene: TRBV5-1
abundance: .
d_gene: TRBD2
CDR3aa: CASSSGTSGGATDTQYF
CDR3nt: TGCGCCAGCAGCTCCGGGACTAGCGGGGGGGCCACAGATACGCAGTATTTT

j_gene: TRBJ2-5
v_gene: TRBV6-6
abundance: .
d_gene: TRBD1
CDR3aa: CASRTGEETQYF
CDR3nt: TGTGCCAGCCGAACAGGGGAAGAGACCCAGTACTTC